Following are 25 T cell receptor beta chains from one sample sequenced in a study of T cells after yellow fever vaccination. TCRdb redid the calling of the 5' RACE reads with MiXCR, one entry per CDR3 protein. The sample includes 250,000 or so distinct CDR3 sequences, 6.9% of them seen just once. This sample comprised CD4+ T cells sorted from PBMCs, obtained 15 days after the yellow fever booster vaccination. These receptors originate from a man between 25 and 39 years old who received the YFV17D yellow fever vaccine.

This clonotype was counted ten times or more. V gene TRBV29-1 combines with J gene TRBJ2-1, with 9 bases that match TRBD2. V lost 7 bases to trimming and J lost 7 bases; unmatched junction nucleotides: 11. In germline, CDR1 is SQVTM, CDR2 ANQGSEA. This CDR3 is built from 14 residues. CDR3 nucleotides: TGCAGCGCCTATAGCGGGAGAAGTGCAAATGAGCAGTTCTTC. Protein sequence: CSAYSGRSANEQFF.

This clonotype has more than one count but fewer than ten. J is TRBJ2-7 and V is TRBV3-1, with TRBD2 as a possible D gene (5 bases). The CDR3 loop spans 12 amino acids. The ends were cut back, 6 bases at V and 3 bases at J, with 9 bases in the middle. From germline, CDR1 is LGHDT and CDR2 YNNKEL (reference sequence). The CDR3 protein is CASRARDYEQYF. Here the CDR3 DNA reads TGTGCCAGCAGGGCGAGGGACTACGAGCAGTACTTC.

For the CDR3, the DNA is TGTGCCAGCAGCTTACGCCAGGCAGGCTACAATGAGCAGTTCTTC. Translated: CASSLRQAGYNEQFF. The chain couples TRBV11-2 to TRBJ2-1, with unresolved D. The CDR3 loop spans 15 amino acids. Trimming stripped 2 bases from V and 3 bases from J, with 11 bases between. Per the germline V gene, CDR1 is SGHAT and CDR2 is FQNNGV.

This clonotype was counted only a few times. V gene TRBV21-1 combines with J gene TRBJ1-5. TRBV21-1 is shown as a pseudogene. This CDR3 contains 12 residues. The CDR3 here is CASSKVNQPQHF. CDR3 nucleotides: TGTGCCAGCAGCAAAGTCAACCAGCCCCAGCATTTT.

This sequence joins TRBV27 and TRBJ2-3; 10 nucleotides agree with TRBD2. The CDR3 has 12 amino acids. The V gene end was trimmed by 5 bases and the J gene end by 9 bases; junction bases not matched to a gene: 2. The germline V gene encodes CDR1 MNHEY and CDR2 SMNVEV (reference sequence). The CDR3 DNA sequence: TGTGCCAGCAGTACTAGCGGGGCCACGCAGTATTTT. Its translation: CASSTSGATQYF.

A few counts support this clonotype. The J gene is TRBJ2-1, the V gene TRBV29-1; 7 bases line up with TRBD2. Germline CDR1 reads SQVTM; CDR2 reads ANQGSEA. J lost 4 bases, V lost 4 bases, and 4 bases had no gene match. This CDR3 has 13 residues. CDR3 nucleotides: TGCAGCGTTGGAGCGGGGTCGTACAATGAGCAGTTCTTC. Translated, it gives CSVGAGSYNEQFF.

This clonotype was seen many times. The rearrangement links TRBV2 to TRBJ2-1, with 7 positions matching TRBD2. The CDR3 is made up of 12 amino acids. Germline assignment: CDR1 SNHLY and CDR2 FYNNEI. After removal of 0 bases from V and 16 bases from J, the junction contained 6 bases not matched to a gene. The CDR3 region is CASSEAWRLAFF. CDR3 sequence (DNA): TGTGCCAGCAGTGAAGCATGGAGACTAGCTTTCTTC.

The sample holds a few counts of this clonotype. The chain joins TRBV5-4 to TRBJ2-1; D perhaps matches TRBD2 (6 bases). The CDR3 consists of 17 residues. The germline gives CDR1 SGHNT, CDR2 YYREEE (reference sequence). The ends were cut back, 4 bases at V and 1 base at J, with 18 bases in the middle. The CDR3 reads CASSRDPGTLSYNEQFF. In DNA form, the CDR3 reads TGTGCCAGCAGCCGCGATCCCGGGACTCTTTCCTACAATGAGCAGTTCTTC.

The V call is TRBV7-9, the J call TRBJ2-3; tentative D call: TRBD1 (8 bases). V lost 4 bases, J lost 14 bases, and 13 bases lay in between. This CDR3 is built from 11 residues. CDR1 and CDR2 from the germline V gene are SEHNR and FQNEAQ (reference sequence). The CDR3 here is CASSSTGGAYF. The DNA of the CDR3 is TGTGCCAGCAGCTCTACAGGGGGGGCGTATTTT.

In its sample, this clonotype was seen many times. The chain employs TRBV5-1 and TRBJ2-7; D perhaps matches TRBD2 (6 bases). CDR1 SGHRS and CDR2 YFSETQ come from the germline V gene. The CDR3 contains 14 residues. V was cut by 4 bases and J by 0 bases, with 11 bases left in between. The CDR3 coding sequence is TGCGCCAGCAGCCCCCTGACTAGCTCCTACGAGCAGTACTTC. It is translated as CASSPLTSSYEQYF.

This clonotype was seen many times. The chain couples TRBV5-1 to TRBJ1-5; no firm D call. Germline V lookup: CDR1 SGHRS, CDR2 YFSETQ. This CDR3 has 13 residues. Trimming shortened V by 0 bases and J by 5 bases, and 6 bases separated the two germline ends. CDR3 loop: CASSLAGYQPQHF. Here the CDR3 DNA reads TGCGCCAGCAGCTTGGCGGGTTATCAGCCCCAGCATTTT. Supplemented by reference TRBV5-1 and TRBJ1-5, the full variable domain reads KAGVTQTPRYLIKTRGQQVTLSCSPISGHRSVSWYQQTPGQGLQFLFEYFSETQRNKGNFPGRFSGRQFSNSRSEMNVSTLELGDSALYLCASSLAGYQPQHFGDGTRLSIL.

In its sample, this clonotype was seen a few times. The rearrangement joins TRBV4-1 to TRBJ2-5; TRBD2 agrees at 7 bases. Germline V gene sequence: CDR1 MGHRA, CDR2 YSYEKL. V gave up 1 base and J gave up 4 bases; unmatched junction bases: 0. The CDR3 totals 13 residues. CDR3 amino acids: CASSQAGGETQYF. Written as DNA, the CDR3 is TGCGCCAGCAGCCAAGCGGGAGGAGAGACCCAGTACTTC.

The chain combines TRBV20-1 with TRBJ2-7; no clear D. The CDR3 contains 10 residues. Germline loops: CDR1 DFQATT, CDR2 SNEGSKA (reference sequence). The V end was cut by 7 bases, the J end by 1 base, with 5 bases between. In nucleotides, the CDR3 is TGCAGTGGTGGTTCCTACGAGCAGTACTTC. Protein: CSGGSYEQYF.

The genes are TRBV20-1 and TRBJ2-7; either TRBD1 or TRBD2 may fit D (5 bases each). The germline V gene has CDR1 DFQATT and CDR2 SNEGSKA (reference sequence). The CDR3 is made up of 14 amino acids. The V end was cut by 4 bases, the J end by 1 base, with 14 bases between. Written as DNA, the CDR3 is TGCAGTGCTATGACCGGGACCGCTTCCTACGAGCAGTACTTC. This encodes CSAMTGTASYEQYF.

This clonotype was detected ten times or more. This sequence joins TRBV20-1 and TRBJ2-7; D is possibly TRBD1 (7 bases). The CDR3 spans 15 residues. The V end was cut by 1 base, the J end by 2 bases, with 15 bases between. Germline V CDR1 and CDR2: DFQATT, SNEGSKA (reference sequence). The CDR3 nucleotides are TGCAGTGCTAGAGCTAGGTCAGGGGGGACCTACGAGCAGTACTTC. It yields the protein CSARARSGGTYEQYF.

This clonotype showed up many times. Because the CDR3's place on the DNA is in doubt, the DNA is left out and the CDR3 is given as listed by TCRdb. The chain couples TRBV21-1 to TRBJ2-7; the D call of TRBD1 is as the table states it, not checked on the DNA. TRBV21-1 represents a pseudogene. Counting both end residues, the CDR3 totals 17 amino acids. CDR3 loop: CASSKLRVGRGSYEQYF.

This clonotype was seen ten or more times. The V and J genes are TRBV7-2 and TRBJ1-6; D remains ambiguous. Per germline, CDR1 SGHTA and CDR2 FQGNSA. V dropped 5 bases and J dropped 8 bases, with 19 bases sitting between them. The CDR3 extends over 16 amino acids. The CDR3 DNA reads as TGTGCCAGCAGCCCTACCCGCGGGGTCCGGGATTCACCCCTCCACTTT. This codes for CASSPTRGVRDSPLHF.

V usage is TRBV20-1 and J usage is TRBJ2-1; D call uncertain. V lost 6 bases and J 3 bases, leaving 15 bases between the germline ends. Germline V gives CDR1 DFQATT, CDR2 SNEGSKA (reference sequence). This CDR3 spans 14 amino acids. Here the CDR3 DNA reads TGCAGTGCACAGAGCGCGATCTTCTACAATGAGCAGTTCTTC. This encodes CSAQSAIFYNEQFF.

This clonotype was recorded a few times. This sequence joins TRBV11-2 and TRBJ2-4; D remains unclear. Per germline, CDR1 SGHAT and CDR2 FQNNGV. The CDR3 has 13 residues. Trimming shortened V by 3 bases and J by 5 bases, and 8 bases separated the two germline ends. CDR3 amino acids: CASSFFGENIQYF. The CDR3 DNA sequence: TGTGCCAGCAGCTTCTTTGGGGAAAACATTCAGTACTTC.

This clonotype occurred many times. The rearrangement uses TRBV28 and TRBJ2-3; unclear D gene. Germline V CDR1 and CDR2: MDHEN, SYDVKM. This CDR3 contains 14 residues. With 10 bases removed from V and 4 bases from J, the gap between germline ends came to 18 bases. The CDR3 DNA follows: TGTGCCATTACGAATGGTCGGGTAGCAGATACGCAGTATTTT. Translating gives CAITNGRVADTQYF. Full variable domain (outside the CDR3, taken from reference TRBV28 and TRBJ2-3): DVKVTQSSRYLVKRTGEKVFLECVQDMDHENMFWYRQDPGLGLRLIYFSYDVKMKEKGDIPEGYSVSREKKERFSLILESASTNQTSMYLCAITNGRVADTQYFGPGTRLTVL.

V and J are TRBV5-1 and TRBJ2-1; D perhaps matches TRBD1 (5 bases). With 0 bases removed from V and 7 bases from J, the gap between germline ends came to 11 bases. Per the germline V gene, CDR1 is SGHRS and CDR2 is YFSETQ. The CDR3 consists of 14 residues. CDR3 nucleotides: TGCGCCAGCAGCTTGGTGTTAGGGGTTAATGAGCAGTTCTTC. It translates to CASSLVLGVNEQFF.

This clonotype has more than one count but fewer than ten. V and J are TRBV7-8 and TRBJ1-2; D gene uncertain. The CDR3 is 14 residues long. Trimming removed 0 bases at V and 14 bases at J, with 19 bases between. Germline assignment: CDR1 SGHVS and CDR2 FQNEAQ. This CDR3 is CASSLASTIISVTF. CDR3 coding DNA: TGTGCCAGCAGCTTAGCTTCAACCATCATATCGGTAACCTTC.

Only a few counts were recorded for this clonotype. CDR3 nucleotide sequence: TGTGCCAGCAGCCCCTACAGGGGGCGCGGGCATGAGCAGTTCTTC. Amino acids: CASSPYRGRGHEQFF. V is TRBV7-9 and J is TRBJ2-1, with 9 bases that match TRBD1. Germline CDR1 and CDR2: SEHNR and FQNEAQ (reference sequence). The CDR3 consists of 15 residues. Germline trimming cut 5 bases from V and 8 bases from J; bases unmatched to any gene: 10.

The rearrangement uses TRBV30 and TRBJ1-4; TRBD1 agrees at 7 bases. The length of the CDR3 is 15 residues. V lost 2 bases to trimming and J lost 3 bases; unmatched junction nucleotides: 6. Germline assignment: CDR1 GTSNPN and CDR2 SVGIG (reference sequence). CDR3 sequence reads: CAWSFNRGANEKLFF. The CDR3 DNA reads TGTGCCTGGAGTTTCAACAGGGGCGCTAATGAAAAACTGTTTTTT.

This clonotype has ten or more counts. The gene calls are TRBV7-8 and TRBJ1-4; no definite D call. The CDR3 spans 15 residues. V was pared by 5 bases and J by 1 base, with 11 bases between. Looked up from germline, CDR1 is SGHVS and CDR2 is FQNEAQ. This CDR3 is CASSALRGTNEKLFF. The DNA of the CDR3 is TGTGCCAGCAGCGCACTCCGTGGAACTAATGAAAAACTGTTTTTT.